These 21 T cell receptor beta chains were all obtained from the same sample, sequenced in a study of immune heterogeneity within non-small cell lung tumors. Bulk tumor genomic DNA served as template, at 600 ng per sample. Several biopsies per primary tumor, spaced far apart, were taken during surgery. Each patient presented with untreated, newly diagnosed non-small cell lung cancer and received curative surgery. Amplification of the TCR beta CDR3 was achieved through multiplex PCR with 32 V and 13 J primers. TCRdb used MiXCR to reprocess the multiplex PCR reads, holding one entry per CDR3 protein. The sample records 14,000 or so distinct CDR3 sequences, 25% to 35% being singletons. The sequencing sample was made of lung tumor tissue. The receptors stem from a man aged 35 to 55 with non-small cell lung cancer.

In the case of this clonotype: This clone may be a read error of a much larger clone one base away. This chain joins TRBV6-1 and TRBJ2-7; D is uncertain. This CDR3 contains 12 residues. Germline V gene data show CDR1 as MNHNS and CDR2 as SASEGT. This chain's CDR3 is CASSEKYYDQYF. For the CDR3, the DNA is TGTGCCAGCAGTGAGAAGTATTACGACCAGTACTTC.

This clonotype was detected a few times. The chain carries TRBV7-2 and TRBJ2-1, with 14 bases fitting TRBD2. The V gene's germline CDR1 is SGHTA and CDR2 FQGNSA. The CDR3 has 17 residues. V lost 6 bases to trimming and J lost 9 bases; unmatched junction nucleotides: 13. The CDR3 loop reads CASSSSGLAGGRGEQFF. The CDR3 region has the DNA TGTGCCAGCAGTTCCTCCGGACTAGCGGGAGGTCGGGGTGAGCAGTTCTTC.

This clonotype was found a few times. This rearrangement joins TRBV2 to TRBJ2-1; 11 bases are shared with TRBD1. The germline gives CDR1 SNHLY, CDR2 FYNNEI. V lost 8 bases to trimming and J lost 3 bases; unmatched junction nucleotides: 12. The CDR3 is 17 residues long. CDR3 nucleotide sequence: TGTGCCAGCCTAACGGACAGGGGGCCACACTACTACAATGAGCAGTTCTTC. Its protein is CASLTDRGPHYYNEQFF.

By frequency in the sample, this clonotype is medium-sized (0.01 to 0.1%). The chain carries TRBV19 and TRBJ1-5; D is undetermined. The V end lost 0 bases, the J end lost 2 bases, and 11 bases lay between the germline ends. The CDR3 covers 16 residues. Per the germline V gene, CDR1 is LNHDA and CDR2 is SQIVND (reference sequence). CDR3 residues: CASSIDIGPRNQPQHF. The CDR3 region has the DNA TGTGCCAGTAGTATAGACATTGGACCGCGCAATCAGCCCCAGCATTTT.

The rearrangement joins TRBV27 to TRBJ1-1; the D gene is possibly TRBD1 (5 bases). V lost 6 bases to trimming and J lost 0 bases, with 11 bases between them. Germline assignment: CDR1 MNHEY and CDR2 SMNVEV (reference sequence). This CDR3 contains 14 residues. CDR3: CASRPNRLNTEAFF. The CDR3 DNA reads TGTGCCAGCAGGCCGAACAGGTTGAACACTGAAGCTTTCTTT.

This clonotype was picked up a small number of times. The rearrangement uses TRBV6-1 and TRBJ1-1; 8 bases line up with TRBD1. J gave up 4 bases and V 5 bases, and 3 bases lay outside the gene matches. The CDR3 spans 13 residues. Germline CDR1 is MNHNS and CDR2 is SASEGT. The CDR3 region has the DNA TGTGCCAGCAGTCAAACAGGGGGCACTGAAGCTTTCTTT. Translating it yields CASSQTGGTEAFF.

In its sample, this clonotype was seen many times. Compared with germline, one end of the junction differs, possibly owing to a read error. The V and J genes are TRBV14 and TRBJ2-1, with TRBD2 matching 9 bases. Germline CDR1 is SGHDN and CDR2 is FVKESK. This CDR3 is built from 16 residues. In DNA, the CDR3 is TGTGCCAGCAGCAAAAAGGGGACTAGCCCCTACTATGAGCAGTTCTTC. As protein: CASSKKGTSPYYEQFF.

In the case of this clonotype: At one end, the junction sequence differs from germline, possibly due to a read error. The V call is TRBV30, the J call TRBJ1-6, with 7 bases that match TRBD1. The CDR3 totals 13 residues. Germline-derived CDR1 and CDR2 are GTSNPN and SVGIG (reference sequence). In DNA, the CDR3 is TGTGCCTTGAGTGTAACAGGGGTTTCGTCCCCCCACTTT. It translates to CALSVTGVSSPHF. The whole variable domain, filled in from reference TRBV30 and TRBJ1-6, reads SQTIHQWPATLVQPVGSPLSLECTVEGTSNPNLYWYRQAAGRGLQLLFYSVGIGQISSEVPQNLSASRPQDRQFILSSKKLLLSDSGFYLCALSVTGVSSPHFGNGTRLTVT.

Within the sample, this clonotype is medium-sized (0.01 to 0.1%). The CDR3 nucleotides are TGCAGCGTCCCGGGACAGGGAGTCTATGGCTACACCTTC. Translation gives CSVPGQGVYGYTF. The gene calls are TRBV29-1 and TRBJ1-2; 9 bases align to TRBD1. The CDR3 runs 13 residues. The germline V gene encodes CDR1 SQVTM and CDR2 ANQGSEA. J lost 4 bases, V lost 6 bases, and 6 bases had no gene match.

As regards this clonotype: This may arise from a read error, as a much more abundant clone is one base away. V is TRBV10-1 and J is TRBJ2-7, with D perhaps matching TRBD1 (6 bases). The CDR3 covers 13 residues. Per the germline V gene, CDR1 is WNHNN and CDR2 is SYGVQD (reference sequence). The CDR3 DNA follows: TGCGCCGGCCCCGGTAGGGGGATTTACGAGCATTACTTC. This codes for CAGPGRGIYEHYF.

This clonotype is labeled medium-sized. The chain uses TRBV5-1 and TRBJ2-7, with D unclear. Germline assignment: CDR1 SGHRS and CDR2 YFSETQ. The CDR3 covers 13 residues. Trimming took off 2 bases at V and 4 bases at J, with 10 bases between the two ends. CDR3 loop: CASSFSTLYEQYF. Written as DNA, the CDR3 is TGCGCCAGCAGCTTTAGCACCTTGTACGAGCAGTACTTC.

This clonotype qualifies as medium-sized. This chain joins TRBV19 and TRBJ1-4; no reliable D call. This CDR3 has 13 amino acids. V was cut by 3 bases and J by 7 bases, with 9 bases left in between. The germline CDR1 and CDR2 sequences are LNHDA and SQIVND (reference sequence). Written as DNA, the CDR3 is TGTGCCAGTAGTATCAGAGGGATTGAAAAACTGTTTTTT. It codes for CASSIRGIEKLFF.

This clonotype was counted only a few times. J is TRBJ2-1 and V is TRBV4-1; 9 positions agree with TRBD2. CDR3 length equals 17 residues. Germline V lookup: CDR1 MGHRA, CDR2 YSYEKL. Germline trimming cut 5 bases from V and 2 bases from J; bases unmatched to any gene: 10. The CDR3 sequence: CASSDRLAEPPYNEQFF. The CDR3 DNA reads as TGCGCCAGCAGCGACCGACTAGCGGAGCCTCCCTACAATGAGCAGTTCTTC.

Judged by abundance, this clonotype is medium-sized. CDR3 nucleotides: TGTGCCAGCGGGGTAGAGCGGGAGTGGTACGAGCAGTACTTC. Protein product: CASGVEREWYEQYF. This chain uses TRBV5-8 with TRBJ2-7; 8 nucleotides agree with TRBD2. The CDR3 is made up of 14 amino acids. The J segment lost 4 bases and the V segment lost 7 bases, leaving 10 bases of the junction unmatched. In germline, CDR1 is SGHTS, CDR2 YDEGEE.

J is TRBJ1-2 and V is TRBV9; no clear D. The V gene's germline CDR1 is SGDLS and CDR2 YYNGEE. The germline V and J ends were trimmed by 4 bases and 4 bases, with 11 bases remaining between them. CDR3 length: 13 amino acids. The CDR3 DNA reads TGTGCCAGCAGCCAGATGGGAAGCTATGGCTACACCTTC. It yields the protein CASSQMGSYGYTF. Looking up the rest from reference TRBV9 and TRBJ1-2 gives the full variable domain: DSGVTQTPKHLITATGQRVTLRCSPRSGDLSVYWYQQSLDQGLQFLIQYYNGEERAKGNILERFSAQQFPDLHSELNLSSLELGDSALYFCASSQMGSYGYTFGSGTRLTVV.

The sample holds many counts of this clonotype. This chain connects TRBV24-1 to TRBJ2-1, with TRBD2 identical over 7 bases. The CDR3 contains 16 residues. CDR1 KGHDR and CDR2 SFDVKD come from the germline V gene. V lost 3 bases to trimming and J lost 0 bases; unmatched junction nucleotides: 4. The CDR3 DNA follows: TGTGCCACCAGTGATCCTAGCGGCTACTCCTACAATGAGCAGTTCTTC. Residues: CATSDPSGYSYNEQFF.

By share of the sample, this clonotype is medium-sized. This sequence joins TRBV6-2 or TRBV6-3 and TRBJ2-7; 7 nucleotides agree with TRBD2. V was clipped by 3 bases and J by 2 bases; unmatched bases: 7. The CDR3 contains 15 residues. The V gene's germline CDR1 is MNHEY and CDR2 SVGEGT. This chain's CDR3 is CASSYSAGTTYEQYF. CDR3 nucleotides: TGTGCCAGCAGTTATTCCGCCGGGACTACCTACGAGCAGTACTTC.

In its sample, this clonotype was seen a few times. The chain employs TRBV5-5 and TRBJ2-2, with D unresolved. Trimming took off 5 bases at V and 4 bases at J, with 9 bases between the two ends. The germline V gene encodes CDR1 SGHKS and CDR2 YYEKEE (reference sequence). The CDR3 consists of 13 residues. In nucleotides, the CDR3 is TGTGCCAGCAGACTTGGTATCACCGGGGAGCTGTTTTTT. This codes for CASRLGITGELFF.

As concerns this clonotype: This may arise from a read error, as a much more abundant clone is one base away. Likely a read error: the CDR3 ends without its conserved phenylalanine or tryptophan. The chain is built from TRBV24-1 and TRBJ2-4, with D hard to call. Germline V gene sequence: CDR1 KGHDR, CDR2 SFDVKD. The CDR3 length is 16 residues. V lost 3 bases, J lost 0 bases, and 11 bases lay in between. CDR3 nucleotides: TGTGCCACCAGTGATCCAACCAAGGGAGCCAAAAACATTCAGTACTTG. Its translation: CATSDPTKGAKNIQYL.

Notes on this clonotype: Since a much larger clone is just one base distant, this may be a read error. V usage is TRBV27 and J usage is TRBJ2-1; D unclear. The CDR3 is 14 residues long. The V end lost 3 bases, the J end lost 7 bases, and 13 bases lay between the germline ends. Per germline, CDR1 MNHEY and CDR2 SMNVEV (reference sequence). The CDR3 DNA reads TGTGCCAGCAGTTTGGAATCCCGCGTGAATGAGCAGTTCTTC. This encodes CASSLESRVNEQFF.

This clonotype has a count of ten or more. V gene TRBV6-2 or TRBV6-3 combines with J gene TRBJ2-2; no clear D. Germline V gives CDR1 MNHEY, CDR2 SVGEGT. The CDR3 runs to 15 residues. V dropped 2 bases and J dropped 6 bases, with 13 bases sitting between them. CDR3 DNA sequence: TGTGCCAGCAGTTACACCGTCGCGAGCGCCGGGGAGCTGTTTTTT. Its protein product is CASSYTVASAGELFF.